These 11 T cell receptor beta chains came from one sample sequenced in a study of blood T cell repertoires in COVID-19. Libraries were prepared by immunoSEQ multiplex PCR; TCRdb keeps only in-frame clonotypes and omits some of them. The repertoire has about 30,000 clones, approximately 89% of them found once; the top ten carry 25% to 35%. Sequenced: peripheral blood. The source of these receptors is a man at least 80 years old with acute or convalescent COVID-19.

In DNA form, the CDR3 reads TGTGCCAGCAGCCCGCCGGGGGGCGCCAACTATGGCTACACCTTC. It is translated as CASSPPGGANYGYTF. This chain uses TRBV5-4 with TRBJ1-2, with a tentative D call TRBD1 (6 bases). This CDR3 comprises 15 residues. Between the trimmed V and J ends, which lost 4 bases and 2 bases, there was a span of 15 bases. The germline V gene has CDR1 SGHNT and CDR2 YYREEE (reference sequence).

CDR3 in DNA: TGCGCCAGCAGCTTGGGATCTGTGTCCACTAGCGGGAGGATGAAAGAGACCCAGTACTTC. Translating it yields CASSLGSVSTSGRMKETQYF. The chain joins TRBV5-1 to TRBJ2-5, with 12 bases matching TRBD2. CDR3 length: 20 amino acids. Germline-derived CDR1 and CDR2 are SGHRS and YFSETQ. V was clipped by 0 bases and J by 3 bases; unmatched bases: 15.

V is TRBV5-4 and J is TRBJ1-5; unclear D gene. This CDR3 is built from 15 residues. Looked up from germline, CDR1 is SGHNT and CDR2 is YYREEE (reference sequence). Trimming pared 0 bases from V and 1 base from J, leaving 8 bases between. The CDR3 DNA reads as TGTGCCAGCAGCTTGGGTGGAGGGAGCAATCAGCCCCAGCATTTT. It specifies CASSLGGGSNQPQHF.

The rearrangement uses TRBV11-3 and TRBJ2-1; 7 nucleotides line up with TRBD1. Germline CDR1 reads SGHNT; CDR2 reads YENEEA. The ends lost 5 bases at V and 6 bases at J; junction bases unmatched: 7. The CDR3 sequence is 14 residues long. The chain's CDR3 is CASSRQGEFNEQFF. The DNA of the CDR3 is TGTGCCAGCAGCCGACAGGGTGAGTTCAATGAGCAGTTCTTC.

The chain employs TRBV7-9 and TRBJ2-7; 10 positions match TRBD2. Germline CDR1 SEHNR, CDR2 FQNEAQ (reference sequence). This CDR3 contains 17 residues. The ends lost 7 bases at V and 2 bases at J; junction bases unmatched: 14. The CDR3 DNA reads as TGTGCCAGCATCCTCCCCCCGTGGCTAGCGGGGGCCTACGAGCAGTACTTC. Its protein is CASILPPWLAGAYEQYF.

The sample holds one count of this clone. V and J are TRBV12-3 or TRBV12-4 and TRBJ2-1, with D tentatively TRBD1 (6 bases). The V end was cut by 6 bases, the J end by 8 bases, with 11 bases between. The CDR3 totals 12 residues. The CDR3 DNA reads TGTGCCAGCAGCCGCTCAGGGGATGAGCAGTTCTTC. This sequence encodes CASSRSGDEQFF.

This clone was seen a handful of times. This rearrangement joins TRBV25-1 to TRBJ2-3; D not certain. The germline V and J ends were trimmed by 1 base and 2 bases, with 16 bases remaining between them. Per germline, CDR1 MGHDK and CDR2 SYGVNS. This CDR3 is 17 amino acids long. The CDR3 bases are TGTGCCAGCAGTGAATCCCCAGTACATCCCGACACAGATACGCAGTATTTT. It is translated as CASSESPVHPDTDTQYF.

The chain employs TRBV19 and TRBJ2-7; D possibly corresponds to TRBD1 (5 bases). Per the germline V gene, CDR1 is LNHDA and CDR2 is SQIVND (reference sequence). V was cut by 3 bases and J by 0 bases, with 9 bases left in between. CDR3 length: 14 amino acids. CDR3 sequence reads: CASSISGASYEQYF. Here the CDR3 DNA reads TGTGCCAGTAGTATCTCTGGGGCCTCCTACGAGCAGTACTTC.

The V and J genes are TRBV15 and TRBJ2-5; 7 nucleotides line up with TRBD2. The CDR3 is made up of 13 amino acids. Germline V gives CDR1 LNHNV, CDR2 YYDKDF (reference sequence). With V trimmed by 5 bases and J by 5 bases, 5 bases remained unmatched. CDR3 DNA sequence: TGTGCCACCAGCGAGCGGGGCGGCGAGACCCAGTACTTC. This sequence encodes CATSERGGETQYF.

This clone was detected only once. In nucleotides, the CDR3 is TGTGCCAGCTCACCACAGGGGAGCAATCAGCCCCAGCATTTT. Protein: CASSPQGSNQPQHF. This chain connects TRBV18 to TRBJ1-5; D might be TRBD1 (5 bases). CDR3 length equals 14 residues. Trimming removed 1 base at V and 1 base at J, with 5 bases between. Per the germline V gene, CDR1 is KGHSH and CDR2 is LQKENI.

The chain carries TRBV11-2 and TRBJ1-3; D is undetermined. The CDR3 spans 14 residues. Per germline, CDR1 SGHAT and CDR2 FQNNGV. Trimming removed 3 bases from V and 2 bases from J, with 8 bases in between. CDR3 bases: TGTGCCAGCAGCTTGGCGGGGACTGGAAACACCATATATTTT. Protein: CASSLAGTGNTIYF.